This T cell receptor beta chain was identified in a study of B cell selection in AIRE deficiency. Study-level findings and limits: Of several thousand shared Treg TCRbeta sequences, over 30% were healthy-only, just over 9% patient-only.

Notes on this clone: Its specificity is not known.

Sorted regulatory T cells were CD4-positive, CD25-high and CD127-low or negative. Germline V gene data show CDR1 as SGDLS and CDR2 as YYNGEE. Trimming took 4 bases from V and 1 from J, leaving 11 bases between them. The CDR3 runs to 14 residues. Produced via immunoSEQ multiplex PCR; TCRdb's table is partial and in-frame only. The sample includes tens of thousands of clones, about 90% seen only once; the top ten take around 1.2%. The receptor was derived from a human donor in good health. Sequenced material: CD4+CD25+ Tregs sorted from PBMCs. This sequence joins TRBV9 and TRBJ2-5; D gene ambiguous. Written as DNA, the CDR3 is TGTGCCAGCAGCCCCCGGACCCTCCAAGAGACCCAGTACTTC. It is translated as CASSPRTLQETQYF.